The 21 T cell receptor beta chains listed next were all sequenced from one sample in a study of molecular identifiers for immune sequencing clone quantification. Via MiXCR, TCRdb re-called the PCR reads, giving one row per CDR3 protein. The repertoire has some 580,000 distinct CDR3 sequences, 25% of them found once; the top ten carry about 0.78%. Sequencing was carried out using naive CD8+ T cells from blood, with Jurkat cell RNA spiked in. Subset in this sample: FACS-sorted CD8+CD4-CCR7+CD45RA+ naive T cells. Every receptor here comes from a human donor in good health. Some libraries in this study had Jurkat cell RNA spiked in.

This clonotype has a count of ten or more. The rearrangement joins TRBV15 to TRBJ2-5; D possibly corresponds to TRBD2 (5 bases). The length of the CDR3 is 16 residues. Germline V gene lookup returns CDR1 LNHNV and CDR2 YYDKDF (reference sequence). The germline V and J ends were trimmed by 1 base and 4 bases, with 16 bases remaining between them. The CDR3 DNA is TGTGCCACCAGCAGAGTTCCCGGAGGTGGAAGAGAGACCCAGTACTTC. Its translation is CATSRVPGGGRETQYF.

J is TRBJ2-7 and V is TRBV18, with a tentative D call TRBD1 (7 bases). Trimming took 1 base from V and 3 from J, leaving 13 bases between them. Germline assignment: CDR1 KGHSH and CDR2 LQKENI. The CDR3 length is 15 residues. CDR3 region: CASSPRGTAGYEQYF. Here the CDR3 DNA reads TGTGCCAGCTCACCACGTGGGACAGCGGGCTACGAGCAGTACTTC.

This chain uses TRBV6-5 with TRBJ2-1; D is unclear. Germline loops: CDR1 MNHEY, CDR2 SVGAGI. The CDR3 is 12 residues long. Deletions cut 6 bases from V and 7 bases from J, with 10 bases between. CDR3 amino acids: CASRIGANEQFF. Written as DNA, the CDR3 is TGTGCCAGCAGAATAGGAGCAAATGAGCAGTTCTTC.

This chain uses TRBV20-1 with TRBJ1-4; D remains unclear. From germline, CDR1 is DFQATT and CDR2 SNEGSKA (reference sequence). V was clipped by 0 bases and J by 2 bases, with 13 bases between them. CDR3 length equals 16 residues. Here the CDR3 reads CSARDREGSTNEKLFF. Written as DNA, the CDR3 is TGCAGTGCTAGAGATCGCGAGGGTAGTACTAATGAAAAACTGTTTTTT.

In its sample, this clonotype was seen many times. This chain links TRBV10-3 with TRBJ2-7, with no clear D. CDR3 length: 15 residues. The V and J ends lost 0 bases and 3 bases respectively, with 12 bases between them. Germline values: CDR1 ENHRY, CDR2 SYGVKD. In DNA form, the CDR3 reads TGTGCCATCAGTGAGTCCCCGGATCGGGTCTACGAGCAGTACTTC. Amino acid sequence: CAISESPDRVYEQYF.

This sequence joins TRBV20-1 and TRBJ1-1; D gene uncertain. The V end was cut by 3 bases, the J end by 1 base, with 9 bases between. The CDR3 is 13 amino acids. The germline CDR1 and CDR2 sequences are DFQATT and SNEGSKA (reference sequence). In DNA, the CDR3 is TGCAGTGCTAGCGGGCCGGGGAACACTGAAGCTTTCTTT. Its translation: CSASGPGNTEAFF.

This clonotype appeared a few times. In DNA form, the CDR3 reads TGCAGCGTTGATGACGACTCTCGAGCGGGAGGGATTGAGCAGTTCTTC. Its translation is CSVDDDSRAGGIEQFF. This rearrangement joins TRBV29-1 to TRBJ2-1; 10 bases are a match to TRBD2. The CDR3 consists of 16 residues. Germline V gives CDR1 SQVTM, CDR2 ANQGSEA. After removal of 3 bases from V and 9 bases from J, the junction contained 14 bases not matched to a gene.

A word on this clonotype: This may be a read error, as it is one base from a much larger clone. The rearrangement links TRBV4-1 to TRBJ1-5; the match to TRBD1 covers 7 bases. V was clipped by 4 bases and J by 1 base; unmatched bases: 7. Germline lookup yields CDR1 MGHRA and CDR2 YSYEKL. This CDR3 region has 16 residues. CDR3 in amino acids: CASSRDRALSNQPQHF. DNA for the CDR3: TGCGCCAGCAGCCGAGACAGGGCCCTCAGCAATCAGCCCCAGCATTTT.

The gene calls are TRBV11-2 and TRBJ1-3; D is uncertain. Germline V CDR1 and CDR2: SGHAT, FQNNGV. V lost 6 bases, J lost 0 bases, and 9 bases lay in between. This CDR3 is built from 14 residues. CDR3 protein: CASSSWLSGNTIYF. DNA for the CDR3: TGTGCCAGCAGTTCCTGGCTCTCTGGAAACACCATATATTTT. Based on the CDR3 plus reference TRBV11-2 and TRBJ1-3, the full variable domain is EAGVAQSPRYKIIEKRQSVAFWCNPISGHATLYWYQQILGQGPKLLIQFQNNGVVDDSQLPKDRFSAERLKGVDSTLKIQPAKLEDSAVYLCASSSWLSGNTIYFGEGSWLTVV.

In its sample, this clonotype was seen a few times. The chain employs TRBV20-1 and TRBJ2-1, with 7 nucleotides matching TRBD2. V lost 0 bases and J lost 0; bases outside the gene matches: 2. In germline, CDR1 is DFQATT, CDR2 SNEGSKA (reference sequence). This CDR3 spans 15 amino acids. The chain's CDR3 is CSARDRTSSYNEQFF. The CDR3 nucleotides are TGCAGTGCTAGAGATCGGACTAGCTCCTACAATGAGCAGTTCTTC.

This clonotype showed up many times. The genes are TRBV20-1 and TRBJ2-7; a possible D gene is TRBD1 (6 bases). V lost 3 bases, J lost 3 bases, and 9 bases lay in between. CDR3 length: 12 amino acids. Germline V lookup: CDR1 DFQATT, CDR2 SNEGSKA (reference sequence). The CDR3 DNA reads TGCAGTGCTAGCGAGGGGGTCTACGAGCAGTACTTC. Amino acid sequence: CSASEGVYEQYF.

There are a few counts of this clonotype. V and J are TRBV6-2 or TRBV6-3 and TRBJ1-2, with D possibly TRBD1 on 6 matching bases. This CDR3 comprises 15 residues. The germline V gene has CDR1 MNHEY and CDR2 SVGEGT. V was trimmed by 2 bases and J by 1 base, leaving 11 bases between them. The CDR3, as DNA: TGTGCCAGCAGTTACACCGGGACAAGTAACTATGGCTACACCTTC. Its protein product is CASSYTGTSNYGYTF.

Remarks on this clonotype: This may arise from a read error, as a much more abundant clone is one base away. The rearrangement uses TRBV6-6 and TRBJ1-5, with D unresolved. Germline lookup yields CDR1 MNHNY and CDR2 SVGAGI (reference sequence). This CDR3 has 13 residues. The CDR3 coding sequence is TGTGCCAGCAATAAACGGGCTGATCAGCTCCAGCATTTT. Its translation is CASNKRADQLQHF.

The chain recombines TRBV6-2 or TRBV6-3 with TRBJ2-1; TRBD2 matches 9 bases. This CDR3 region has 14 residues. Trimming took 6 bases from V and 5 from J; bases not matched to a gene: 5. The germline V gene encodes CDR1 MNHEY and CDR2 SVGEGT. The CDR3 protein is CASSLAGTHNEQFF. For the CDR3, the DNA is TGTGCCAGCAGCCTAGCGGGAACCCACAATGAGCAGTTCTTC.

This clonotype was observed many times. This chain connects TRBV20-1 to TRBJ2-3; possibly TRBD2 for D (6 bases). The V and J ends lost 3 bases and 4 bases respectively, with 8 bases between them. This CDR3 is 12 amino acids long. Germline loops: CDR1 DFQATT, CDR2 SNEGSKA (reference sequence). CDR3 nucleotide sequence: TGCAGTGCTAGGGGGGAGGCAGATACGCAGTATTTT. Translation gives CSARGEADTQYF.

This chain connects TRBV4-3 to TRBJ2-1, with TRBD1 as a possible D gene (5 bases). CDR3 length: 17 amino acids. The ends were cut back, 2 bases at V and 6 bases at J, with 20 bases in the middle. Germline V lookup: CDR1 LGHNA, CDR2 YSLEER. DNA of the CDR3: TGCGCCAGCAGCCAAACGACAGCGTCGATCCCCGGCAATGAGCAGTTCTTC. Protein product: CASSQTTASIPGNEQFF.

This clonotype occurred once. Just one base apart from a much larger clone, this may be a read error. The chain uses TRBV6-2 or TRBV6-3 and TRBJ2-4; the D is unclear. Germline CDR1 and CDR2: MNHEY and SVGEGT. V lost 1 base to trimming and J lost 3 bases, with 7 bases between them. The CDR3 covers 14 residues. The CDR3 coding sequence is TGTGCCAGCAGTTACTTCGACGACAAAAACATTCAGTACTTC. This encodes CASSYFDDKNIQYF.

This clonotype has at least ten counts. The rearrangement joins TRBV20-1 to TRBJ2-7; D is possibly TRBD2 (6 bases). This CDR3 is 16 amino acids long. Looked up from germline, CDR1 is DFQATT and CDR2 is SNEGSKA (reference sequence). Trimming pared 3 bases from V and 0 bases from J, leaving 18 bases between. The CDR3 is CSARALMEGSSYEQYF. CDR3 coding DNA: TGCAGTGCTAGGGCCCTGATGGAGGGGAGCTCCTACGAGCAGTACTTC.

This clonotype showed up just a few times. This chain connects TRBV12-3 or TRBV12-4 to TRBJ2-7; 11 nucleotides match TRBD2. With 3 bases clipped from V and 5 bases from J, the junction kept 3 bases outside the gene matches. The CDR3 spans 14 residues. The CDR3 bases are TGTGCCAGCAGTTTTAGCGGGGGGGCAAACGAGCAGTACTTC. It is translated as CASSFSGGANEQYF.

The sample holds a few counts of this clonotype. V is TRBV27 and J is TRBJ2-7, with 7 nucleotides matching TRBD2. V was clipped by 0 bases and J by 7 bases; unmatched bases: 12. CDR1 is MNHEY and CDR2 is SMNVEV in the germline V gene (reference sequence). This CDR3 has 16 residues. CDR3 amino acids: CASSLSGGSTPGEQYF. The CDR3, as DNA: TGTGCCAGCAGTTTATCCGGCGGGAGTACCCCGGGGGAGCAGTACTTC.

Ten or more counts support this clonotype. This sequence joins TRBV27 and TRBJ2-1, with 7 nucleotides matching TRBD2. V was clipped by 3 bases and J by 2 bases; unmatched bases: 7. The germline V gene encodes CDR1 MNHEY and CDR2 SMNVEV (reference sequence). This CDR3 region has 16 residues. For the CDR3, the DNA is TGTGCCAGCAGTTTCCAAGCCGGGAGGACCTACAATGAGCAGTTCTTC. Protein sequence: CASSFQAGRTYNEQFF.